One and the same sample provided the 16 T cell receptor beta chains below, sequenced in a study of Graves' ophthalmopathy and Graves' hyperthyroidism. Amplified material comprised TCR beta CDR3 regions derived from RNA transcripts. Amplification began with first-round RT-PCR using HTBI primers, then second-round multiplex PCR was performed. TCRdb ran MiXCR on the multiplex PCR reads and lists one entry per CDR3 protein. The data hold 350,000 to 450,000 distinct CDR3 sequences, with around 18% observed a single time. Sequencing was carried out using peripheral blood. The receptors derive from a woman aged 18-29 years with Graves' ophthalmopathy.

This clonotype was seen only a few times. The chain has TRBV29-1 and TRBJ2-5; D perhaps matches TRBD1 (6 bases). With 2 bases removed from V and 2 bases from J, the gap between germline ends came to 12 bases. Germline CDR1 reads SQVTM; CDR2 reads ANQGSEA. The CDR3 covers 14 residues. The CDR3, as DNA: TGCAGCGTTGAACAGGGGTTAGGACAAGAGACCCAGTACTTC. Protein product: CSVEQGLGQETQYF.

This clonotype was seen many times. V is TRBV29-1 and J is TRBJ2-7, with TRBD1 matching 7 bases. With 6 bases clipped from V and 7 bases from J, the junction kept 6 bases outside the gene matches. The CDR3 consists of 11 residues. CDR1 and CDR2 from the germline V gene are SQVTM and ANQGSEA. CDR3 protein: CSVATGLEQYF. CDR3 nucleotide sequence: TGCAGCGTAGCGACAGGGTTGGAGCAGTACTTC.

There are many counts of this clonotype. The chain carries TRBV5-1 and TRBJ1-2; 7 positions match TRBD1. The V and J ends lost 5 bases and 3 bases, in that order; junction bases with no gene match: 4. Germline V CDR1 and CDR2: SGHRS, YFSETQ. This CDR3 spans 13 amino acids. The CDR3 is CASRTDRDYGYTF. The CDR3 DNA reads TGCGCCAGCAGAACTGACAGGGACTATGGCTACACCTTC. The complete variable domain, with remaining parts taken from reference TRBV5-1 and TRBJ1-2, reads KAGVTQTPRYLIKTRGQQVTLSCSPISGHRSVSWYQQTPGQGLQFLFEYFSETQRNKGNFPGRFSGRQFSNSRSEMNVSTLELGDSALYLCASRTDRDYGYTFGSGTRLTVV.

The chain employs TRBV19 and TRBJ1-3; no definite D call. The V gene's germline CDR1 is LNHDA and CDR2 SQIVND (reference sequence). V shed 5 bases and J shed 0 bases, with 11 bases lying between them. The CDR3 length is 15 residues. DNA for the CDR3: TGTGCCAGTAGTCCTGATGTTGGCTCTGGAAACACCATATATTTT. Translation gives CASSPDVGSGNTIYF.

In this sample, this clonotype turned up once. V usage is TRBV19 and J usage is TRBJ2-7; 7 nucleotides agree with TRBD1. Germline trimming cut 7 bases from V and 0 bases from J; bases unmatched to any gene: 6. Germline loops: CDR1 LNHDA, CDR2 SQIVND (reference sequence). The CDR3 runs 14 residues. DNA of the CDR3: TGTGCCAGTATGAGGGGGACAGACTCCTACGAGCAGTACTTC. This gives the protein CASMRGTDSYEQYF.

This clonotype was picked up many times. The chain combines TRBV19 with TRBJ2-5; D possibly corresponds to TRBD1 (5 bases). Trimming took off 3 bases at V and 3 bases at J, with 8 bases between the two ends. CDR1 and CDR2 from the germline V gene are LNHDA and SQIVND (reference sequence). The CDR3 has 13 residues. The CDR3 bases are TGTGCCAGTAGTATCGGCAGGGAAGAGACCCAGTACTTC. Its translation is CASSIGREETQYF.

This clonotype was observed at least ten times. The V gene is TRBV12-3 or TRBV12-4, the J gene TRBJ2-2; D not certain. The CDR3 has 19 residues. The ends were cut back, 1 base at V and 1 base at J, with 19 bases in the middle. As DNA, the CDR3 is TGTGCCAGCAGTTTAGTAAACTTGATTAGCCCGAGGAACACCGGGGAGCTGTTTTTT. This gives the protein CASSLVNLISPRNTGELFF.

This clonotype was recorded many times. The CDR3 DNA reads TGTGCCAGCAGTCCGGACAGGGAAGATCAGCCCCAGCATTTT. As protein: CASSPDREDQPQHF. This sequence joins TRBV6-2 or TRBV6-3 and TRBJ1-5, with TRBD1 matching 8 bases. CDR1 and CDR2 (germline): MNHEY, SVGEGT. The CDR3 loop spans 14 amino acids. V shed 5 bases, J shed 5 bases, and the junction held 5 bases outside the gene matches.

There are many counts of this clonotype. The genes are TRBV7-2 and TRBJ2-5; no definite D call. CDR1 is SGHTA and CDR2 is FQGNSA in the germline V gene. Trimming removed 2 bases from V and 2 bases from J, with 12 bases in between. This CDR3 contains 15 residues. DNA of the CDR3: TGTGCCAGCAGCTTAAACGAGGCGGTACAAGAGACCCAGTACTTC. As protein: CASSLNEAVQETQYF.

This clonotype was recorded many times. The chain recombines TRBV13 with TRBJ1-1, with a tentative D call TRBD1 (5 bases). Germline CDR1 PRHDT, CDR2 FYEKMQ (reference sequence). The CDR3 is 14 residues long. V was clipped by 3 bases and J by 3 bases, with 11 bases between them. The CDR3 reads CASSLGRTYTEAFF. Written as DNA, the CDR3 is TGTGCCAGCAGCTTGGGGCGTACCTACACTGAAGCTTTCTTT. The entire variable domain, with the rest obtained from reference TRBV13 and TRBJ1-1, is as follows: AAGVIQSPRHLIKEKRETATLKCYPIPRHDTVYWYQQGPGQDPQFLISFYEKMQSDKGSIPDRFSAQQFSDYHSELNMSSLELGDSALYFCASSLGRTYTEAFFGQGTRLTVV.

This clonotype was observed at least ten times. The chain is built from TRBV6-5 and TRBJ2-7; possible D gene TRBD2, 6 bases. The CDR3 is 16 amino acids. Trimming left V 2 bases short and J 7 bases short, with 21 bases between. Germline V gene lookup returns CDR1 MNHEY and CDR2 SVGAGI. CDR3 residues: CASSYRPRAGGLEQYF. CDR3 bases: TGTGCCAGCAGTTACCGCCCCCGAGCAGGAGGGCTGGAGCAGTACTTC.

This clonotype was seen ten or more times. The chain links TRBV7-2 to TRBJ1-1; 7 bases are shared with TRBD1. Germline V gene lookup returns CDR1 SGHTA and CDR2 FQGNSA. The CDR3 spans 15 residues. V dropped 3 bases and J dropped 10; count of bases not matched to a gene: 14. The CDR3 is CASSFRGGQPGRAFF. CDR3 nucleotide sequence: TGTGCCAGCAGCTTCAGAGGGGGACAGCCTGGGAGAGCTTTCTTT.

This clonotype was detected ten times or more. V usage is TRBV12-3 or TRBV12-4 and J usage is TRBJ1-2, with a weak D call TRBD1 (6 bases). Trimming left V 4 bases short and J 4 bases short, with 16 bases between. The CDR3 totals 15 residues. CDR3 DNA sequence: TGTGCCAGCAGTTCCGACCTGGACAGACCCTATGGCTACACCTTC. It codes for CASSSDLDRPYGYTF.

Many counts were recorded for this clonotype. The CDR3 reads CASSLRRDGANVLTF. DNA for the CDR3: TGCGCCAGCAGCTTAAGAAGGGATGGGGCCAACGTCCTGACTTTC. The genes are TRBV5-1 and TRBJ2-6; unclear D gene. V was clipped by 2 bases and J by 3 bases, with 9 bases between them. CDR1 and CDR2 (germline): SGHRS, YFSETQ. This CDR3 is 15 amino acids long.

This clonotype was counted many times. V and J are TRBV12-3 or TRBV12-4 and TRBJ2-7; D perhaps matches TRBD1 (7 bases). CDR3 size: 14 residues. V shed 4 bases and J shed 2 bases, with 12 bases lying between them. The CDR3 bases are TGTGCCAGCAGTTACGGGGGACAGACCTACGAGCAGTACTTC. Protein sequence: CASSYGGQTYEQYF.

This clonotype has ten or more counts. The rearrangement links TRBV10-3 to TRBJ1-5; 7 positions agree with TRBD1. The ends lost 10 bases at V and 5 bases at J; junction bases unmatched: 5. CDR1 ENHRY and CDR2 SYGVKD come from the germline V gene. The CDR3 sequence is 12 residues long. The CDR3 nucleotides are TGTGCCACGGGACAGATTGATCAGCCCCAGCATTTT. Its translation is CATGQIDQPQHF.